This paragraph covers one T cell receptor beta chain sequence. Its cognate antigen is unknown. The CDR3 totals 16 residues. V lost 4 bases to trimming and J lost 4 bases, with 19 bases between them. The V gene's germline CDR1 is SGHRS and CDR2 YFSETQ. This sample stems from a study of OX40 agonist ivuxolimab in advanced cancers. Study-wide points: Compared with CD4+, CD8+ T cells on average had more expanded clones. Clonal expansion by week 6 occurred in CD4+ and CD8+ blood T cells (at 0.1 to 3.0 mg/kg).

Generated by immunoSEQ multiplex PCR, the TCRdb table keeps only in-frame clones and is missing some. This sample has around 83,000 clones, with 88% found just once. The specimen comprised CD4+ or CD8+ T cells sorted from blood, sampled in a trial of the OX40 agonist ivuxolimab. This sequence originates from an adult with an advanced solid tumor such as melanoma, head and neck, liver or kidney cancer. V is TRBV5-1 and J is TRBJ2-3; D is perhaps TRBD2 (6 bases). The CDR3 spells CASSPLAGLMSDTQYF. The CDR3 coding sequence is TGCGCCAGCAGCCCACTGGCGGGACTGATGTCAGATACGCAGTATTTT. Full variable domain (outside the CDR3, taken from reference TRBV5-1 and TRBJ2-3): KAGVTQTPRYLIKTRGQQVTLSCSPISGHRSVSWYQQTPGQGLQFLFEYFSETQRNKGNFPGRFSGRQFSNSRSEMNVSTLELGDSALYLCASSPLAGLMSDTQYFGPGTRLTVL.